These T cell receptor beta chains were read from a single sample in a study of immune cell composition in non-small cell lung cancer. Assay: immunoSEQ multiplex PCR; the TCRdb copy retains only in-frame clones and omits some. Among around 10,000 clones listed, around 62% were seen once. What was sequenced was lung tumor tissue. The receptor source for this set is a human donor with non-small cell lung cancer. The CDR3 runs from the conserved cysteine through the conserved F or W. A D gene is named only where the DNA matches it firmly. The size of a clone is reported for some rows only, either as once, few or many, or as a class for expanded clones.

TRBV6-1	TRBD1	.	TRBJ2-7	TGTGCCAGCATCGCGACAGGGTGGGACTACGAGCAGTACTTC	CASIATGWDYEQYF
TRBV10-1	.	.	TRBJ2-3	TGCGCCAGCACAAGACAGATGAGCACAGATACGCAGTATTTT	CASTRQMSTDTQYF
TRBV5-6	TRBD1	.	TRBJ2-7	TGTGCCAGCAGCTTGACGGGACAGGCCGACCGGCAGTACTTC	CASSLTGQADRQYF
TRBV28	TRBD1	.	TRBJ1-2	TGTGCCAGCACCTGGGACAGGAAGAACTATGGCTACACCTTC	CASTWDRKNYGYTF
TRBV7-2	TRBD2	.	TRBJ2-1	TGTGCCAGCAGCTTAGTCGGGACTAGCGGGAGTCTCCAGTTCTTC	CASSLVGTSGSLQFF
TRBV5-1	.	.	TRBJ2-2	TGCGCCAGCAGCTTGCCAGGGTCGGACACCGGGGAGCTGTTTTTT	CASSLPGSDTGELFF
TRBV2	TRBD1	.	TRBJ1-5	TGTGCCAGCAGTGGCCAGGGGGCAATTCAGCCCCAGCATTTT	CASSGQGAIQPQHF
TRBV5-1	.	.	TRBJ2-1	TGCGCCAGCAGCTTGTCCGGACAAGTATACAATGAGCAGTTCTTC	CASSLSGQVYNEQFF
TRBV7-9	.	.	TRBJ2-2	TGTGCCAGCAGCTTATTACATAAGGCAGGGGCGCTGTTTTTT	CASSLLHKAGALFF
TRBV7-2	.	few	TRBJ1-2	TGTGCCAGCAGCTTAGCGGTGGAGAACTATGGCTACACCTTC	CASSLAVENYGYTF
TRBV6-8	.	few	TRBJ2-7	TGTGCCAGCAGGGAACCTAACCCCCAGGCCAACCTCCACGAGCAGTACTTC	CASREPNPQANLHEQYF
TRBV4-3	.	.	TRBJ2-7	TGCGCCAGCAGCCAGGCACACGGGAGTGCCTACGAGCAGTACTTC	CASSQAHGSAYEQYF
TRBV2	.	.	TRBJ2-5	TGTGCCAGCATTACCGCGACACAGGAGGAGACCCAGTACTTC	CASITATQEETQYF
TRBV7-9	.	.	TRBJ2-1	TGTGCCAGCAGCTCCCGGCGGGGCCATGAGCAGTTCTTC	CASSSRRGHEQFF